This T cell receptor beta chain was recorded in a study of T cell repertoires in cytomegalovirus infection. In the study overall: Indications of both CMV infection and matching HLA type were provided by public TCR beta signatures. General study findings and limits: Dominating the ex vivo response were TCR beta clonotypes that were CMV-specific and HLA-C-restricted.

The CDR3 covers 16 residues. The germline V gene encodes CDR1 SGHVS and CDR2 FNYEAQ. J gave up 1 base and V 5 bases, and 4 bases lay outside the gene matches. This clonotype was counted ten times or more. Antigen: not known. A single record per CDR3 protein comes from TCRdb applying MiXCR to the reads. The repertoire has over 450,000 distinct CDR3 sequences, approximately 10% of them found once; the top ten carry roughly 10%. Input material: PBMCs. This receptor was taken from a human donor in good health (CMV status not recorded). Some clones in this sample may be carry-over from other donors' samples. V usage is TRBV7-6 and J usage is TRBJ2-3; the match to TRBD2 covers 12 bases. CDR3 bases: TGTGCCAGCAGCCTACTAGCGGGAGGCGGCACAGATACGCAGTATTTT. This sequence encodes CASSLLAGGGTDTQYF. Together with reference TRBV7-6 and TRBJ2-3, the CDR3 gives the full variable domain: GAGVSQSPRYKVTKRGQDVALRCDPISGHVSLYWYRQALGQGPEFLTYFNYEAQQDKSGLPNDRFSAERPEGSISTLTIQRTEQRDSAMYRCASSLLAGGGTDTQYFGPGTRLTVL.